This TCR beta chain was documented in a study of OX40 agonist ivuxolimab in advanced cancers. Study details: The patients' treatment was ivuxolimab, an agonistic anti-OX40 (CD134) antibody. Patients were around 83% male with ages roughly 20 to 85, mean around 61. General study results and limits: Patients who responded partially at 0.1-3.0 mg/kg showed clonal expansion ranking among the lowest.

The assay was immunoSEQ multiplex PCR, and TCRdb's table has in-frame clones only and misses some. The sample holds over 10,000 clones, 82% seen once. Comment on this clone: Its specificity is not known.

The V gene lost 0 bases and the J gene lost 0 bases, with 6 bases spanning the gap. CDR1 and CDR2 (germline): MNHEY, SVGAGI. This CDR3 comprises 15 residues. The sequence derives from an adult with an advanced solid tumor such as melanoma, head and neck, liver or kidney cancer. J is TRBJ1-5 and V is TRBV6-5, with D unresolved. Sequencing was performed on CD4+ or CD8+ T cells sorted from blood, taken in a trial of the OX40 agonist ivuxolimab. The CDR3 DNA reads TGTGCCAGCAGTTACTCTGCGGCTAGCAATCAGCCCCAGCATTTT. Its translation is CASSYSAASNQPQHF.